These 8 T cell receptor beta chains were all obtained from the same sample, sequenced in a study of PD-1 blockade in classical Hodgkin lymphoma. Here immunoSEQ multiplex PCR was the method, and the copy in TCRdb shows in-frame clones only, minus some. The table records about 40,000 clones, approximately 86% of them present only once. Brentuximab vedotin exposure varied among the patients, all of whom had relapsed after autologous stem cell transplantation. The specimen was peripheral blood mononuclear cells (PBMCs), collected before the second cycle of nivolumab. These receptors all stem from a human donor with classical Hodgkin lymphoma.

The V and J genes are TRBV25-1 and TRBJ2-5; D gene unclear. This CDR3 has 11 amino acids. V shed 4 bases and J shed 4 bases, with 4 bases lying between them. Germline CDR1 MGHDK, CDR2 SYGVNS. CDR3 sequence (DNA): TGTGCCAGCAGTGGCCGAGAGACCCAGTACTTC. The encoded protein is CASSGRETQYF.

V and J are TRBV6-6 and TRBJ1-5; D is possibly TRBD1 (5 bases). V lost 5 bases to trimming and J lost 4 bases, with 18 bases between them. The CDR3 loop spans 16 amino acids. Germline-derived CDR1 and CDR2 are MNHNY and SVGAGI (reference sequence). The CDR3 protein is CASSNPTRAANQPQHF. In nucleotides, the CDR3 is TGTGCCAGCAGTAACCCTACCAGGGCAGCTAATCAGCCCCAGCATTTT.

This clone was observed once. The rearrangement joins TRBV7-3 to TRBJ2-5; D gene unclear. V was shortened by 5 bases and J by 2 bases, with 12 bases between the two germline ends. This CDR3 is built from 14 residues. CDR1 is SGHTA, CDR2 FQGTGA, per germline. The CDR3 spells CASSPNPAQETQYF. In DNA form, the CDR3 reads TGTGCCAGCAGCCCCAACCCCGCTCAAGAGACCCAGTACTTC.

This chain links TRBV28 with TRBJ1-2; perhaps TRBD1 as D (5 bases). Trimming took 9 bases from V and 5 from J, leaving 19 bases between them. The CDR3 has 14 amino acids. Germline V lookup: CDR1 MDHEN, CDR2 SYDVKM. CDR3 residues: CASGGTENPYGYTF. For the CDR3, the DNA is TGTGCCAGTGGTGGGACGGAAAACCCATATGGCTACACCTTC.

The chain has TRBV6-5 and TRBJ1-5; no firm D call. Between the trimmed V and J ends, which lost 0 bases and 1 base, there was a span of 7 bases. CDR1 and CDR2 from the germline V gene are MNHEY and SVGAGI. This CDR3 is built from 15 residues. CDR3 in amino acids: CASSYSIDSNQPQHF. The CDR3 DNA follows: TGTGCCAGCAGTTACTCCATTGACAGCAATCAGCCCCAGCATTTT.

The gene calls are TRBV6-6 and TRBJ2-2; possible D gene TRBD1, 6 bases. The V end lost 2 bases, the J end lost 4 bases, and 11 bases lay between the germline ends. This CDR3 is built from 15 residues. Germline V gene sequence: CDR1 MNHNY, CDR2 SVGAGI (reference sequence). The CDR3 is CASSYDRLGTGELFF. CDR3 DNA: TGTGCCAGCAGTTACGACAGGTTGGGCACCGGGGAGCTGTTTTTT.

The V gene is TRBV6-6, the J gene TRBJ2-7; D perhaps matches TRBD1 (6 bases). The germline V and J ends were trimmed by 6 bases and 5 bases, with 20 bases remaining between them. Germline-derived CDR1 and CDR2 are MNHNY and SVGAGI (reference sequence). The CDR3 runs to 15 residues. CDR3 in DNA: TGTGCCAGCAGCATTTCTTATACAGGGCTGAACGAGCAGTACTTC. Its protein is CASSISYTGLNEQYF.

This clone was found a few times. The V gene is TRBV7-9, the J gene TRBJ2-4, with no clear D. Germline assignment: CDR1 SEHNR and CDR2 FQNEAQ (reference sequence). CDR3 length equals 12 residues. V gave up 10 bases and J gave up 1 base, with 8 bases separating them. The CDR3 loop is CATGHAKNIQYF. In DNA, the CDR3 is TGTGCCACCGGGCACGCCAAAAACATTCAGTACTTC.